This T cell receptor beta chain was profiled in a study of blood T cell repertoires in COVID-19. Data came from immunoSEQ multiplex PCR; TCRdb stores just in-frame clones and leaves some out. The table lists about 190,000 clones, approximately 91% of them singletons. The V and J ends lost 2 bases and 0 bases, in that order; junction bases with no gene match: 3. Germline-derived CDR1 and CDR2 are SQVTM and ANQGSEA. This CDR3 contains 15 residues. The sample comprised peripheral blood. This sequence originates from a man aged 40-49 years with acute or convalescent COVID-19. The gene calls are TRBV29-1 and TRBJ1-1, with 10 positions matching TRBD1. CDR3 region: CSVEKGTGVNTEAFF. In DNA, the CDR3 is TGCAGCGTTGAAAAGGGGACAGGGGTGAACACTGAAGCTTTCTTT.